This T cell receptor (beta chain) appears in the sequencing data of a study of early T cells in non-severe SARS-CoV-2 infection. Study-level information: Bulk RNA from unsorted whole blood was sequenced; chains were unpaired. Study findings and constraints: Anti-spike CD8 responses were favored by VDJdb matching, which missed private and CD4 specificities.

Individual cDNA molecules received unique molecular identifiers. Via MiXCR, TCRdb re-called the 5' RACE reads, giving one row per CDR3 protein. Here the sample spans 70,000 to 95,000 distinct CDR3 sequences, roughly 15% being singletons. Remarks on this clonotype: The antigen remains undetermined.

The CDR3 covers 17 residues. The ends were cut back, 2 bases at V and 3 bases at J, with 19 bases in the middle. From germline, CDR1 is MNHEY and CDR2 SVGEGT. This chain connects TRBV6-2 or TRBV6-3 to TRBJ1-2, with unresolved D. The sequenced sample was whole blood. The source of this sequence is an adult who was a healthcare worker with PCR-confirmed SARS-CoV-2 infection or an uninfected control (not recorded which). The CDR3 loop reads CASSYRAKRTHHYGYTF. The DNA for the CDR3 is TGTGCCAGCAGTTACCGAGCGAAGAGGACTCATCACTATGGCTACACCTTC.